This T cell receptor beta chain was found in a study of OX40 agonist ivuxolimab in advanced cancers. The wider study: An agonistic human IgG2 monoclonal antibody against OX40 (CD134) was given. All patients had ivuxolimab intravenously every 2 weeks at 0.01 to 10 mg/kg.

Patients who had autoimmune disease history or got systemic immunosuppression were left out. Measured with immunoSEQ multiplex PCR; TCRdb has only the in-frame clones, and not every one. The sample holds some 71,000 clones, 84% seen once. The TCR comes from an adult with an advanced solid tumor such as melanoma, head and neck, liver or kidney cancer. The sample in question was CD4+ or CD8+ T cells sorted from blood, obtained in a trial of the OX40 agonist ivuxolimab.

Here the CDR3 DNA reads TGTGCCAGCAGCGTAAGTCCAAGCGGAGAGACCCAGTACTTC. This sequence encodes CASSVSPSGETQYF. The V and J genes are TRBV9 and TRBJ2-5; tentative D call: TRBD2 (5 bases). Germline V gene data show CDR1 as SGDLS and CDR2 as YYNGEE. Trimming shortened V by 1 base and J by 4 bases, and 11 bases separated the two germline ends. The CDR3 covers 14 residues.